Included here is one TCR beta chain sequence, with context. CDR3 length: 12 amino acids. With 6 bases removed from V and 2 bases from J, the gap between germline ends came to 8 bases. Per germline, CDR1 MNHNS and CDR2 SASEGT. These data are taken from a study of pediatric ulcerative colitis. Only in-frame clones appear in the TCRdb table, and some are missing; sequencing was by immunoSEQ multiplex PCR. The sample contains 30,000 or so clones, about 81% of which appear only once. Rectal tissue came from one to two pinch biopsies taken at colonoscopy. Before the diagnostic colonoscopy, ulcerative colitis patients were free of immunosuppressive medication.

This clonotype was sampled from a boy aged 5-17 years with mild ulcerative colitis. The V and J genes are TRBV6-1 and TRBJ2-7, with a possible D match to TRBD1 (6 bases). The material sequenced was gut tissue. In DNA form, the CDR3 reads TGTGCCAGCAGGGACAGTGCCTACGAGCAGTACTTC. Protein sequence: CASRDSAYEQYF.